Presented here are 26 T cell receptor beta chains from one specimen sequenced in a study of Ad26.COV2.S vaccination and SARS-CoV-2 variants. Libraries were prepared by immunoSEQ multiplex PCR; TCRdb keeps only in-frame clonotypes and omits some of them. This table holds some 250,000 clones, 85% to 90% found once. Treatment denoted: some 20 received Ad26.COV2.S at low or high dose, single or two shots; roughly five received placebo; per-sample allocation not given. Each sample was drawn 63 days after the first injection (of vaccine or placebo). The sample here was peripheral blood, taken in a trial of Ad26.COV2.S vaccine versus placebo. The origin of the receptors is a person aged 18-65 years who received the Ad26.COV2.S COVID-19 vaccine or a placebo.

This clone was recorded a few times. This chain joins TRBV6-5 and TRBJ1-6, with D perhaps TRBD1 (6 bases). The germline V gene encodes CDR1 MNHEY and CDR2 SVGAGI. The CDR3 is made up of 15 amino acids. V lost 6 bases, J lost 5 bases, and 14 bases lay in between. CDR3 DNA sequence: TGTGCCAGCAGATGGGACACTGAGAATAATTCACCCCTCCACTTT. Translated: CASRWDTENNSPLHF.

DNA for the CDR3: TGCGCCAGCAGCCAAGGCCTAGCTACTGAGACCCAGTACTTC. This gives the protein CASSQGLATETQYF. The genes are TRBV4-1 and TRBJ2-5; possibly TRBD2 for D (5 bases). This CDR3 is built from 14 residues. V was cut by 1 base and J by 5 bases, with 11 bases left in between. Germline loops: CDR1 MGHRA, CDR2 YSYEKL.

This rearrangement joins TRBV10-3 to TRBJ1-5; a weak D match, TRBD1 (5 bases). CDR1 ENHRY and CDR2 SYGVKD come from the germline V gene. This CDR3 has 13 amino acids. V lost 8 bases to trimming and J lost 4 bases, with 12 bases between them. In DNA, the CDR3 is TGTGCCATCCAGGCGGGGGGGAATCAGCCCCAGCATTTT. Its translation is CAIQAGGNQPQHF.

The genes are TRBV5-4 and TRBJ1-4; D gene uncertain. The V end lost 0 bases, the J end lost 5 bases, and 14 bases lay between the germline ends. The CDR3 totals 16 residues. From germline, CDR1 is SGHNT and CDR2 YYREEE (reference sequence). The chain's CDR3 is CASSLGGSTGNEKLFF. As DNA, the CDR3 is TGTGCCAGCAGCTTGGGTGGGTCTACGGGGAATGAAAAACTGTTTTTT.

The genes are TRBV9 and TRBJ2-2; D possibly uses TRBD1 or TRBD2 (5 bases each). The V end was cut by 0 bases, the J end by 0 bases, with 15 bases between. The CDR3 spans 18 residues. Germline V gives CDR1 SGDLS, CDR2 YYNGEE. The CDR3 DNA reads TGTGCCAGCAGCGTAGTTGAGGGACGCCCCACGAACACCGGGGAGCTGTTTTTT. Amino acids: CASSVVEGRPTNTGELFF. Full variable domain (outside the CDR3, taken from reference TRBV9 and TRBJ2-2): DSGVTQTPKHLITATGQRVTLRCSPRSGDLSVYWYQQSLDQGLQFLIQYYNGEERAKGNILERFSAQQFPDLHSELNLSSLELGDSALYFCASSVVEGRPTNTGELFFGEGSRLTVL.

V is TRBV11-2 and J is TRBJ1-4; TRBD1 agrees at 10 bases. There are 18 residues in the CDR3. Germline V gene data show CDR1 as SGHAT and CDR2 as FQNNGV. V was pared by 1 base and J by 6 bases, with 11 bases of the junction left unmatched. CDR3 sequence reads: CASSLGPGQGGIYEKLFF. The CDR3 DNA follows: TGTGCCAGCAGCTTAGGGCCCGGACAGGGGGGTATTTATGAAAAACTGTTTTTT. Using reference TRBV11-2 and TRBJ1-4 for the parts outside the CDR3, the full variable domain is EAGVAQSPRYKIIEKRQSVAFWCNPISGHATLYWYQQILGQGPKLLIQFQNNGVVDDSQLPKDRFSAERLKGVDSTLKIQPAKLEDSAVYLCASSLGPGQGGIYEKLFFGSGTQLSVL.

The chain recombines TRBV24-1 with TRBJ2-1; D not resolved. V lost 9 bases and J 6 bases, leaving 14 bases between the germline ends. Germline CDR1 and CDR2: KGHDR and SFDVKD. The CDR3 consists of 13 residues. Here the CDR3 DNA reads TGTGCCACCGGGATCGGCTGGAGCAATGAGCAGTTCTTC. Amino acid sequence: CATGIGWSNEQFF.

The chain joins TRBV9 to TRBJ2-3, with TRBD2 matching 11 bases. Unmatched junction bases numbered 4, after V lost 2 bases and J lost 5 bases. CDR1 and CDR2 from the germline V gene are SGDLS and YYNGEE. The CDR3 is 15 amino acids. Written as DNA, the CDR3 is TGTGCCAGCAGCGTTAGCGGGAGGGAGGGAGATACGCAGTATTTT. Amino acids: CASSVSGREGDTQYF.

Only one count was recorded for this clone. This chain uses TRBV3-1 (or the pseudogene TRBV3-2) with TRBJ2-1, with D uncertain. The germline V and J ends were trimmed by 8 bases and 2 bases, with 13 bases remaining between them. The CDR3 runs 14 residues. From germline, CDR1 is LGHDT and CDR2 YNNKEL (reference sequence). The CDR3 nucleotides are TGTGCCAGCCAAATGAGGCCTACCTACAATGAGCAGTTCTTC. Amino acid sequence: CASQMRPTYNEQFF.

This clone has a handful of counts. The J gene is TRBJ1-1, the V gene TRBV19; D unresolved. In germline, CDR1 is LNHDA, CDR2 SQIVND (reference sequence). The CDR3 has 14 residues. Between the trimmed V and J ends, which lost 4 bases and 4 bases, there was a span of 13 bases. The CDR3 is CASSTGNYGTEAFF. The CDR3 DNA reads as TGTGCCAGTAGTACTGGGAATTATGGCACTGAAGCTTTCTTT.

The chain uses TRBV6-5 and TRBJ2-5, with TRBD1 matching 7 bases. There are 14 residues in the CDR3. Germline CDR1 MNHEY, CDR2 SVGAGI. V gave up 3 bases and J gave up 5 bases; unmatched junction bases: 6. For the CDR3, the DNA is TGTGCCAGCAGTTATGAGGGGGCGAGGGAGACCCAGTACTTC. This codes for CASSYEGARETQYF.

This clone was detected ten times or more. This chain links TRBV9 with TRBJ1-3, with D uncertain. Germline lookup yields CDR1 SGDLS and CDR2 YYNGEE. There are 14 residues in the CDR3. V lost 4 bases and J lost 0, with 8 bases in between. The CDR3 DNA sequence: TGTGCCAGCAGCCGAGAGAGCTCTGGAAACACCATATATTTT. Translated: CASSRESSGNTIYF.

The chain is built from TRBV18 and TRBJ2-5, with D perhaps matching TRBD2 (5 bases). The CDR3 contains 14 residues. Germline V gives CDR1 KGHSH, CDR2 LQKENI. V lost 1 base and J lost 3, with 9 bases in between. The CDR3 DNA is TGTGCCAGCTCACCACTTCCGGGGAAAGAGACCCAGTACTTC. This sequence encodes CASSPLPGKETQYF.

The chain carries TRBV7-2 and TRBJ2-1; 11 bases match TRBD2. V shed 2 bases, J shed 9 bases, and the junction held 3 bases outside the gene matches. This CDR3 region has 14 residues. Germline CDR1 reads SGHTA; CDR2 reads FQGNSA. The CDR3, as DNA: TGTGCCAGCAGCTTAAGGGGACTAGCGGCTGAGCAGTTCTTC. This encodes CASSLRGLAAEQFF.

The chain links TRBV5-1 to TRBJ1-1; the D gene is possibly TRBD1 (5 bases). Germline loops: CDR1 SGHRS, CDR2 YFSETQ. Trimming shortened V by 3 bases and J by 0 bases, and 12 bases separated the two germline ends. The CDR3 contains 15 residues. The CDR3 DNA reads TGCGCCAGCAGCTCCCCCGGGGCTTTGAACACTGAAGCTTTCTTT. Protein product: CASSSPGALNTEAFF.

The V gene is TRBV19, the J gene TRBJ2-3; 10 bases are a match to TRBD2. CDR3 length equals 17 residues. Per germline, CDR1 LNHDA and CDR2 SQIVND (reference sequence). With 5 bases clipped from V and 0 bases from J, the junction kept 8 bases outside the gene matches. The CDR3 sequence is CASSLETSGSSTDTQYF. The CDR3 region has the DNA TGTGCCAGTAGTCTCGAGACTAGCGGGTCTAGCACAGATACGCAGTATTTT.

V is TRBV5-1 and J is TRBJ2-3; 7 bases match TRBD1. The CDR3 runs 13 residues. Germline V CDR1 and CDR2: SGHRS, YFSETQ. V lost 4 bases and J lost 5; bases outside the gene matches: 4. DNA for the CDR3: TGCGCCAGCAGCCCGACAGGGAAAGATACGCAGTATTTT. This translates into CASSPTGKDTQYF.

This sequence joins TRBV11-3 and TRBJ2-7, with 10 positions matching TRBD1. V was pared by 5 bases and J by 5 bases, with 6 bases of the junction left unmatched. Germline V gene lookup returns CDR1 SGHNT and CDR2 YENEEA. There are 14 residues in the CDR3. The CDR3 is CASSPGDRGHEQYF. Here the CDR3 DNA reads TGTGCCAGCAGCCCCGGGGACAGGGGACACGAGCAGTACTTC. The complete variable domain, with remaining parts taken from reference TRBV11-3 and TRBJ2-7, reads EAGVVQSPRYKIIEKKQPVAFWCNPISGHNTLYWYLQNLGQGPELLIRYENEEAVDDSQLPKDRFSAERLKGVDSTLKIQPAELGDSAVYLCASSPGDRGHEQYFGPGTRLTVT.

This chain links TRBV10-2 with TRBJ2-7; 7 bases fit TRBD2. There are 15 residues in the CDR3. V lost 3 bases, J lost 9 bases, and 14 bases stayed unmatched. Per the germline V gene, CDR1 is WSHSY and CDR2 is SAAADI. The CDR3 nucleotides are TGCGCCAGCAGTGACTGGGACCCGGGGGGTGGTCGGCAGTACTTC. Translation: CASSDWDPGGGRQYF.

This clone was seen only once. V gene TRBV21-1 combines with J gene TRBJ2-7; the table's D call TRBD1 went unverified against the DNA. TRBV21-1 is annotated as a pseudogene. This CDR3 contains 13 residues. In nucleotides, the CDR3 is TGTGCCAGCAGCAGACAACTCATCTACGAGCAGTACTTC. It codes for CASSRQLIYEQYF.

This chain connects TRBV2 to TRBJ2-5, with a weak D call TRBD2 (6 bases). V was shortened by 6 bases and J by 5 bases, with 13 bases between the two germline ends. Germline V gene lookup returns CDR1 SNHLY and CDR2 FYNNEI. The CDR3 length is 13 residues. CDR3 loop: CASSNLAGETQYF. CDR3 DNA: TGTGCCAGCAGCAATTTGGCGGGGGAGACCCAGTACTTC.

The chain employs TRBV9 and TRBJ2-2, with 10 bases matching TRBD2. The CDR3 totals 17 residues. The trim removed 1 base at V and 1 base at J, leaving 4 bases unmatched. The germline CDR1 and CDR2 sequences are SGDLS and YYNGEE. The CDR3 loop reads CASSVLAGARNTGELFF. CDR3 in DNA: TGTGCCAGCAGCGTACTAGCGGGGGCTCGGAACACCGGGGAGCTGTTTTTT.

About this clone: Other DNA variants within this sample encode the same CDR3. The chain recombines TRBV7-2 with TRBJ2-3; 8 bases line up with TRBD1. The CDR3 contains 15 residues. The V and J ends lost 1 base and 1 base, in that order; junction bases with no gene match: 1. Per germline, CDR1 SGHTA and CDR2 FQGNSA. Here the CDR3 DNA reads TGTGCCAGCAGCTTAGTGGGACAGGGCACAGATACGCAGTATTTT. This encodes CASSLVGQGTDTQYF. Filled out from reference TRBV7-2 and TRBJ2-3, the complete variable domain reads GAGVSQSPSNKVTEKGKDVELRCDPISGHTALYWYRQSLGQGLEFLIYFQGNSAPDKSGLPSDRFSAERTGGSVSTLTIQRTQQEDSAVYLCASSLVGQGTDTQYFGPGTRLTVL.

This clone was found once. The rearrangement uses TRBV2 and TRBJ2-3, with D unresolved. Trimming cost V 5 bases and J 4 bases, with 13 bases left between them. This CDR3 spans 14 amino acids. The germline V gene encodes CDR1 SNHLY and CDR2 FYNNEI. Written as DNA, the CDR3 is TGTGCCAGCAGTTTCACTATTAAACCAGATACGCAGTATTTT. Translating gives CASSFTIKPDTQYF. Full variable domain (remainder filled in from reference TRBV2 and TRBJ2-3): EPEVTQTPSHQVTQMGQEVILRCVPISNHLYFYWYRQILGQKVEFLVSFYNNEISEKSEIFDDQFSVERPDGSNFTLKIRSTKLEDSAMYFCASSFTIKPDTQYFGPGTRLTVL.

The V and J genes are TRBV7-8 and TRBJ1-2, with D perhaps matching TRBD1 (6 bases). This CDR3 spans 13 amino acids. The germline V gene encodes CDR1 SGHVS and CDR2 FQNEAQ. Trimming shortened V by 5 bases and J by 4 bases, and 11 bases separated the two germline ends. In DNA form, the CDR3 reads TGTGCCAGCAGCCCGACAGGAGGCTATGGCTACACCTTC. This translates into CASSPTGGYGYTF.

This chain links TRBV18 with TRBJ2-7, with D perhaps given as TRBD1 or TRBD2 (7 bases each). The CDR3 has 17 amino acids. Trimming took off 4 bases at V and 5 bases at J, with 24 bases between the two ends. Per the germline V gene, CDR1 is KGHSH and CDR2 is LQKENI. As DNA, the CDR3 is TGTGCCAGCTCACGGCAGGGGGTACTGGCGGGAGCCGACGAGCAGTACTTC. The encoded protein is CASSRQGVLAGADEQYF.